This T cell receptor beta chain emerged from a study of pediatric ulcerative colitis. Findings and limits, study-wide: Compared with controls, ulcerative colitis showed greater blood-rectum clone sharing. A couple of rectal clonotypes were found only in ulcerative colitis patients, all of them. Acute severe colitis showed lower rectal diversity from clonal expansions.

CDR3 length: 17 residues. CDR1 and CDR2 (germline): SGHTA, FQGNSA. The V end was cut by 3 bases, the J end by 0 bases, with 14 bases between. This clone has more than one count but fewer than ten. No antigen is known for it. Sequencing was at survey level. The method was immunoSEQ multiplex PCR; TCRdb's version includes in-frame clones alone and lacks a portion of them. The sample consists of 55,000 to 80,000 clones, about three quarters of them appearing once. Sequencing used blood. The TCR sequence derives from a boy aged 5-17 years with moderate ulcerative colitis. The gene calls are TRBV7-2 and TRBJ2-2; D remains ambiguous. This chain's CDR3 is CASSFYGSLPNTGELFF. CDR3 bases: TGTGCCAGCAGCTTCTATGGCAGCCTACCGAACACCGGGGAGCTGTTTTTT.